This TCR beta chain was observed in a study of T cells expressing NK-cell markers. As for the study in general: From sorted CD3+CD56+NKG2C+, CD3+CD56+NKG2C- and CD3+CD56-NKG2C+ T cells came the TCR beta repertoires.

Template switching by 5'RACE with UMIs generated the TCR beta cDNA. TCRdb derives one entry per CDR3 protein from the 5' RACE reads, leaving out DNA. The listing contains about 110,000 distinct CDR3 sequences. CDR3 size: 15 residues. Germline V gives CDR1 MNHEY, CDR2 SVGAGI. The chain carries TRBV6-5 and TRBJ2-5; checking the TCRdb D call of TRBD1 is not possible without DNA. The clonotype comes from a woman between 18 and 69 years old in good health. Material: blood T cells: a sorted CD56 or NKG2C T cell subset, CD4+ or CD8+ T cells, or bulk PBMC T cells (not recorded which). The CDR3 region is CASSHLGGAGETQYF.